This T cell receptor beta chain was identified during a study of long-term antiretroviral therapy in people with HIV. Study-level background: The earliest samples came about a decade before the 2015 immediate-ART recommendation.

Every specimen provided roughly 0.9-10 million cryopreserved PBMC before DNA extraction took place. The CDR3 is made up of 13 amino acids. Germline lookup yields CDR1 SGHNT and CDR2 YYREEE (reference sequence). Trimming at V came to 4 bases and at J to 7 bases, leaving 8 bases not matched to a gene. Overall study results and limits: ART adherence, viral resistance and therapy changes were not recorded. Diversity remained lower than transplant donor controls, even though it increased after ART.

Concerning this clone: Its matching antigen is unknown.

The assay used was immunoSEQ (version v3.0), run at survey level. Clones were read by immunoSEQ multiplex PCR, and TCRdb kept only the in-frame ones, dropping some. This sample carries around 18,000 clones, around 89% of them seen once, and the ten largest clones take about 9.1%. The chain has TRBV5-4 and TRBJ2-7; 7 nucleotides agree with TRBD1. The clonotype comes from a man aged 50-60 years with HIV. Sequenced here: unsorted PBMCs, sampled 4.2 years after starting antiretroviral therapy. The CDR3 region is CASSNDRAMEQYF. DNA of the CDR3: TGTGCCAGCAGCAATGACAGGGCGATGGAGCAGTACTTC.